The 23 T cell receptor beta chains below all came from one sample that was sequenced in a study of chemoradiotherapy in HPV16-positive cancers. The data were produced by immunoSEQ multiplex PCR, yet TCRdb's version contains in-frame clones alone and is incomplete. Found here are roughly 7,300 clones, 80% of them singletons; the top ten hold roughly 2%. The specimen was collected from a patient who underwent chemoradiotherapy. The receptors come from a human donor with HPV-associated anogenital cancer.

This clone has only one observation. The CDR3 nucleotides read TGCGCCAGCAGCCCTTCATCCCCCGGGACCGGGGAGCTGTTTTTT. Protein sequence: CASSPSSPGTGELFF. J is TRBJ2-2 and V is TRBV4-1; D gene ambiguous. The CDR3 has 15 residues. The germline V gene has CDR1 MGHRA and CDR2 YSYEKL. V gave up 4 bases and J gave up 5 bases, with 14 bases separating them.

The J gene is TRBJ1-5, the V gene TRBV12-5, with D perhaps TRBD1 (5 bases). The germline CDR1 and CDR2 sequences are LGHNT and FRNRAP. V was shortened by 1 base and J by 6 bases, with 7 bases between the two germline ends. The length of the CDR3 is 13 residues. CDR3 coding DNA: TGTGCTAGTGGTTTGGGGGGCGGTCAGCCCCAGCATTTT. This codes for CASGLGGGQPQHF.

This clone was counted only a few times. The chain is built from TRBV7-3 and TRBJ2-1; no reliable D call. V was trimmed by 1 base and J by 10 bases, leaving 8 bases between them. The CDR3 spans 12 residues. Germline assignment: CDR1 SGHTA and CDR2 FQGTGA. CDR3 sequence (DNA): TGTGCCAGCAGCTTAAGCCCTCGCGAGCAGTTCTTC. Translating gives CASSLSPREQFF. The whole variable domain, filled in from reference TRBV7-3 and TRBJ2-1, reads GAGVSQTPSNKVTEKGKYVELRCDPISGHTALYWYRQSLGQGPEFLIYFQGTGAADDSGLPNDRFFAVRPEGSVSTLKIQRTERGDSAVYLCASSLSPREQFFGPGTRLTVL.

The V call is TRBV7-2, the J call TRBJ2-1, with unresolved D. The V gene lost 5 bases and the J gene lost 10 bases, with 9 bases spanning the gap. The CDR3 length is 11 residues. Germline CDR1 reads SGHTA; CDR2 reads FQGNSA. The CDR3 DNA is TGTGCCAGCAGCCCCCTCCGGGAGCAGTTCTTC. Its translation is CASSPLREQFF.

This clone counts as medium-sized. The rearrangement joins TRBV27 to TRBJ2-7; D remains unclear. The CDR3 consists of 17 residues. Germline loops: CDR1 MNHEY, CDR2 SMNVEV (reference sequence). The V end lost 11 bases, the J end lost 1 base, and 27 bases lay between the germline ends. CDR3 loop: CAPEHRLIYDNSYEQYF. The CDR3 DNA reads TGTGCCCCCGAGCACAGACTCATTTACGACAATTCCTACGAGCAGTACTTC.

V usage is TRBV9 and J usage is TRBJ2-3, with 9 bases fitting TRBD2. The CDR3 runs 16 residues. With 0 bases clipped from V and 6 bases from J, the junction kept 8 bases outside the gene matches. Germline V lookup: CDR1 SGDLS, CDR2 YYNGEE. CDR3 region: CASSVASGRREDTQYF. CDR3 sequence (DNA): TGTGCCAGCAGCGTAGCCAGCGGGAGGAGAGAGGATACGCAGTATTTT.

This rearrangement joins TRBV28 to TRBJ1-5; weak D call: TRBD1 (5 bases). CDR3 length: 14 amino acids. Per germline, CDR1 MDHEN and CDR2 SYDVKM. With 7 bases removed from V and 7 bases from J, the gap between germline ends came to 17 bases. The CDR3: CASIRALPGQPQHF. The CDR3 nucleotides are TGTGCCAGCATACGGGCCCTTCCAGGGCAGCCCCAGCATTTT.

The rearrangement joins TRBV28 to TRBJ1-6; no firm D call. V was clipped by 6 bases and J by 5 bases, with 11 bases between them. Germline CDR1 reads MDHEN; CDR2 reads SYDVKM. The CDR3 consists of 14 residues. CDR3 in amino acids: CASSPALDNSPLHF. In DNA, the CDR3 is TGTGCCAGCAGCCCGGCCCTTGATAATTCACCCCTCCACTTT.

The chain employs TRBV28 and TRBJ1-2; D is ambiguous. Germline loops: CDR1 MDHEN, CDR2 SYDVKM. The CDR3 is 14 residues long. V was trimmed by 6 bases and J by 4 bases, leaving 15 bases between them. The CDR3 sequence: CASRANGEGYGYTF. In DNA form, the CDR3 reads TGTGCCAGCAGGGCAAACGGAGAGGGCTATGGCTACACCTTC.

The chain employs TRBV30 and TRBJ1-1; D is ambiguous. V was cut by 4 bases and J by 5 bases, with 11 bases left in between. The CDR3 is 12 residues long. Germline lookup yields CDR1 GTSNPN and CDR2 SVGIG (reference sequence). This CDR3 reads CAWNPGSTEAFF. As DNA, the CDR3 is TGTGCCTGGAATCCGGGTAGTACTGAAGCTTTCTTT.

The V and J genes are TRBV18 and TRBJ1-1, with TRBD1 matching 9 bases. The V and J ends lost 4 bases and 10 bases, in that order; junction bases with no gene match: 16. Germline lookup yields CDR1 KGHSH and CDR2 LQKENI. The CDR3 is 16 residues long. CDR3 residues: CASSREQGAGGGVAFF. For the CDR3, the DNA is TGTGCCAGCTCACGAGAACAGGGGGCTGGTGGTGGAGTAGCTTTCTTT.

The chain combines TRBV6-4 with TRBJ1-1; 8 bases line up with TRBD1. Germline V gene sequence: CDR1 MRHNA, CDR2 SNTAGT. V gave up 0 bases and J gave up 11 bases; unmatched junction bases: 20. This CDR3 has 18 amino acids. This CDR3 reads CASSDSRDRQCHSARAFF. Here the CDR3 DNA reads TGTGCCAGCAGTGACTCGCGGGACAGGCAATGTCATTCGGCAAGGGCTTTCTTT.

Only a few counts were recorded for this clone. For the CDR3, the DNA is TGCAGCGTTGATGCGGGAGAGACCCAGTACTTC. Encoded protein: CSVDAGETQYF. This chain uses TRBV29-1 with TRBJ2-5; D is perhaps TRBD2 (5 bases). This CDR3 region has 11 residues. V was cut by 3 bases and J by 4 bases, with 6 bases left in between. In germline, CDR1 is SQVTM, CDR2 ANQGSEA.

The chain has TRBV5-1 and TRBJ2-2, with a weak D call TRBD1 (6 bases). From germline, CDR1 is SGHRS and CDR2 YFSETQ. V lost 0 bases to trimming and J lost 6 bases, with 12 bases between them. The length of the CDR3 is 15 residues. CDR3 protein: CASSLVGAEPGELFF. The CDR3 DNA is TGCGCCAGCAGCTTGGTGGGGGCCGAACCCGGGGAGCTGTTTTTT.

The rearrangement joins TRBV7-2 to TRBJ1-4; 7 bases are a match to TRBD1. Per germline, CDR1 SGHTA and CDR2 FQGNSA. The CDR3 is 14 residues long. The V gene end was trimmed by 5 bases and the J gene end by 3 bases; junction bases not matched to a gene: 3. The DNA of the CDR3 is TGTGCCAGCAGCAAGGGGGCCGCTAATGAAAAACTGTTTTTT. Residues: CASSKGAANEKLFF.

This chain connects TRBV28 to TRBJ1-4; D unresolved. Per the germline V gene, CDR1 is MDHEN and CDR2 is SYDVKM. The germline V and J ends were trimmed by 5 bases and 0 bases, with 7 bases remaining between them. CDR3 length: 14 residues. CDR3 loop: CASSPGSTNEKLFF. The CDR3 bases are TGTGCCAGCAGTCCGGGCTCAACTAATGAAAAACTGTTTTTT. Looking up the rest from reference TRBV28 and TRBJ1-4 gives the full variable domain: DVKVTQSSRYLVKRTGEKVFLECVQDMDHENMFWYRQDPGLGLRLIYFSYDVKMKEKGDIPEGYSVSREKKERFSLILESASTNQTSMYLCASSPGSTNEKLFFGSGTQLSVL.

V usage is TRBV7-9 and J usage is TRBJ2-5, with unresolved D. The CDR3 loop spans 11 amino acids. Germline CDR1 SEHNR, CDR2 FQNEAQ (reference sequence). V was trimmed by 0 bases and J by 5 bases, leaving 1 base between them. The CDR3 loop is CASSLAETQYF. DNA for the CDR3: TGTGCCAGCAGCTTAGCCGAGACCCAGTACTTC.

The chain joins TRBV4-2 to TRBJ1-4, with D possibly matching TRBD1 (5 bases). V lost 0 bases and J 7 bases, leaving 12 bases between the germline ends. The CDR3 is 15 residues long. From germline, CDR1 is LGHNA and CDR2 YNFKEQ. The CDR3 DNA reads TGTGCCAGCAGCCAAGAGACAGCCTATGGTGAAAAACTGTTTTTT. Protein sequence: CASSQETAYGEKLFF.

The V gene is TRBV7-9, the J gene TRBJ2-5; 9 bases map to TRBD2. The CDR3 covers 14 residues. The junction had 4 bases not matched to a gene; V was cut back by 3 bases and J by 5 bases. Germline CDR1 reads SEHNR; CDR2 reads FQNEAQ (reference sequence). CDR3 protein: CASSFRTSVETQYF. Here the CDR3 DNA reads TGTGCCAGCAGCTTTAGGACTAGCGTCGAGACCCAGTACTTC.

V is TRBV27 and J is TRBJ2-7; 8 bases match TRBD2. V gave up 4 bases and J gave up 0 bases; unmatched junction bases: 5. The CDR3 sequence is 15 residues long. CDR1 MNHEY and CDR2 SMNVEV come from the germline V gene (reference sequence). The CDR3 region has the DNA TGTGCCAGCAGTTCCATAGCGGGAAGCTCCTACGAGCAGTACTTC. It is translated as CASSSIAGSSYEQYF.

This clone was observed once. The chain joins TRBV7-6 to TRBJ2-6; the match to TRBD1 covers 10 bases. This CDR3 is 16 amino acids long. V lost 5 bases and J lost 4; bases outside the gene matches: 5. Germline assignment: CDR1 SGHVS and CDR2 FNYEAQ. DNA for the CDR3: TGTGCCAGCAGCCCTGGACAGGGGGTAGGGGCCAACGTCCTGACTTTC. Protein: CASSPGQGVGANVLTF.

The chain employs TRBV18 and TRBJ1-5; D remains ambiguous. The CDR3 consists of 13 residues. In germline, CDR1 is KGHSH, CDR2 LQKENI. Trimming removed 6 bases at V and 4 bases at J, with 10 bases between. The CDR3 spells CASSPEENQPQHF. The CDR3 bases are TGTGCCAGCTCTCCAGAGGAAAATCAGCCCCAGCATTTT.

This clone was seen a handful of times. The chain has TRBV2 and TRBJ1-1; D perhaps matches TRBD1 (5 bases). Trimming removed 10 bases at V and 1 base at J, with 13 bases between. In germline, CDR1 is SNHLY, CDR2 FYNNEI. The CDR3 loop spans 13 amino acids. The CDR3 here is CATQNRWNTEAFF. CDR3 DNA sequence: TGTGCCACCCAAAACAGGTGGAACACTGAAGCTTTCTTT.